This entry features one T cell receptor beta chain sequence. The data stem from a study of T cell responses to AZD1222 COVID-19 vaccine. The protocol was immunoSEQ multiplex PCR, while the TCRdb copy is restricted to in-frame clones and leaves out a portion. Among fewer than 150,000 clones listed, around 84% were seen once. The CDR3 runs to 18 residues. The chain joins TRBV21-1 to TRBJ1-6; the table's TRBD1 call for D was not verified on the DNA. TRBV21-1 is annotated as a pseudogene. The source is an adult who received the AZD1222 COVID-19 vaccine. Sequencing was performed on peripheral blood, taken 28 days after the second AZD1222 dose. The CDR3 loop reads CALRALRRKSSYNSPLHF. Written as DNA, the CDR3 is TGTGCCCTCAGGGCCCTTCGGCGGAAAAGCTCCTATAATTCACCCCTCCACTTT.